These 7 T cell receptor beta chains were sequenced from one sample in a study of OX40 agonist ivuxolimab in advanced cancers. Sequencing used immunoSEQ multiplex PCR; TCRdb keeps in-frame clones, though not all of them. The profile covers about 120,000 clones, with 75% to 90% appearing a single time and 0.55% taken by the ten largest. This material consisted of CD4+ or CD8+ T cells sorted from blood, taken in a trial of the OX40 agonist ivuxolimab. The receptors were sampled from an adult with an advanced solid tumor such as melanoma, head and neck, liver or kidney cancer.

The V call is TRBV7-2, the J call TRBJ2-6; no clear D gene. Trimming removed 7 bases at V and 0 bases at J, with 7 bases between. CDR1 and CDR2 from the germline V gene are SGHTA and FQGNSA. The CDR3 consists of 14 residues. CDR3 in amino acids: CASIMLSGANVLTF. CDR3 DNA: TGTGCCAGCATCATGCTCTCTGGGGCCAACGTCCTGACTTTC. The variable domain in full, completed from reference TRBV7-2 and TRBJ2-6, reads GAGVSQSPSNKVTEKGKDVELRCDPISGHTALYWYRQSLGQGLEFLIYFQGNSAPDKSGLPSDRFSAERTGGSVSTLTIQRTQQEDSAVYLCASIMLSGANVLTFGAGSRLTVL.

The chain recombines TRBV6-6 with TRBJ1-2, with D perhaps matching TRBD1 (6 bases). Looked up from germline, CDR1 is MNHNY and CDR2 is SVGAGI (reference sequence). V lost 7 bases to trimming and J lost 0 bases, with 15 bases between them. The CDR3 has 15 amino acids. This chain's CDR3 is CASTSGDRANYGYTF. The CDR3 DNA reads TGTGCCAGCACGTCAGGGGATCGAGCTAACTATGGCTACACCTTC.

The chain carries TRBV7-2 and TRBJ2-7; TRBD2 agrees at 7 bases. This CDR3 contains 17 residues. Germline V CDR1 and CDR2: SGHTA, FQGNSA. V dropped 4 bases and J dropped 3; count of bases not matched to a gene: 15. CDR3 sequence (DNA): TGTGCCAGCAGCTCTCGAGGCGGGGGACCAACGGGCTACGAGCAGTACTTC. Translation gives CASSSRGGGPTGYEQYF.

V gene TRBV11-2 combines with J gene TRBJ2-3, with 8 bases identical to TRBD2. CDR3 length equals 15 residues. V shed 5 bases, J shed 4 bases, and the junction held 8 bases outside the gene matches. The V gene's germline CDR1 is SGHAT and CDR2 FQNNGV. The CDR3: CASSTPRGGADTQYF. The CDR3 nucleotides are TGTGCCAGCAGCACCCCACGGGGGGGCGCAGATACGCAGTATTTT.

The gene calls are TRBV19 and TRBJ2-1, with D possibly called TRBD1 or TRBD2 (6 bases each). V shed 5 bases and J shed 2 bases, with 13 bases lying between them. CDR1 is LNHDA, CDR2 SQIVND, per germline (reference sequence). The CDR3 length is 15 residues. The CDR3 nucleotides are TGTGCCAGTAGTGCCCGGGGGCGTCCCTACAATGAGCAGTTCTTC. Amino acids: CASSARGRPYNEQFF.

The chain joins TRBV6-5 to TRBJ1-2; TRBD1 might be the D (5 bases). From germline, CDR1 is MNHEY and CDR2 SVGAGI. Trimming pared 7 bases from V and 3 bases from J, leaving 15 bases between. The CDR3 runs 14 residues. The DNA for the CDR3 is TGTGCCAGCATCCCCTCGGGAGGGGACTATGGCTACACCTTC. Protein sequence: CASIPSGGDYGYTF.

V is TRBV5-1 and J is TRBJ2-4, with D perhaps matching TRBD1 (5 bases). The CDR3 length is 13 residues. Germline CDR1 is SGHRS and CDR2 is YFSETQ. Trimming took 2 bases from V and 8 from J, leaving 11 bases between them. The DNA of the CDR3 is TGCGCCAGCAGCTTTCAGGGTAGGGACATTCAGTACTTC. Protein: CASSFQGRDIQYF.